A single sample is the source of the 25 T cell receptor beta chains below, sequenced in a study of T cells in Graves' hyperthyroidism and ophthalmopathy. The source material, RNA transcripts, was used to amplify TCR beta CDR3 regions. A first-round RT-PCR of the TCR CDR3 used the HTBI primer set. Each CDR3 protein gets one entry after TCRdb re-called the multiplex PCR reads with MiXCR. The sample lists about 400,000 distinct CDR3 sequences, about a sixth occurring once. The sample taken for sequencing was blood. Source of these receptors: a young woman with Graves' hyperthyroidism that later progressed to Graves' ophthalmopathy.

This clonotype occurred many times. V is TRBV3-1 and J is TRBJ2-7; D call uncertain. The germline V and J ends were trimmed by 1 base and 5 bases, with 3 bases remaining between them. Germline loops: CDR1 LGHDT, CDR2 YNNKEL (reference sequence). CDR3 size: 11 residues. The CDR3 sequence: CASSQVDEQYF. CDR3 DNA: TGTGCCAGCAGCCAAGTCGACGAGCAGTACTTC.

This clonotype has ten or more counts. This chain uses TRBV6-1 with TRBJ2-1; 7 positions match TRBD2. Germline V gene lookup returns CDR1 MNHNS and CDR2 SASEGT. The CDR3 covers 16 residues. V lost 3 bases, J lost 2 bases, and 7 bases stayed unmatched. The CDR3 reads CASSDLGAGAYNEQFF. The DNA for the CDR3 is TGTGCCAGCAGTGATTTAGGGGCGGGAGCCTACAATGAGCAGTTCTTC.

The chain's CDR3 is CASSFGNRDEQYF. In DNA, the CDR3 is TGTGCCAGCAGCTTCGGGAACAGGGACGAGCAGTACTTC. The chain carries TRBV9 and TRBJ2-7, with D possibly being TRBD1 (6 bases). Trimming took 4 bases from V and 5 from J, leaving 13 bases between them. Looked up from germline, CDR1 is SGDLS and CDR2 is YYNGEE. The CDR3 consists of 13 residues. Variable domain in full (rest from reference TRBV9 and TRBJ2-7): DSGVTQTPKHLITATGQRVTLRCSPRSGDLSVYWYQQSLDQGLQFLIQYYNGEERAKGNILERFSAQQFPDLHSELNLSSLELGDSALYFCASSFGNRDEQYFGPGTRLTVT.

This clonotype showed up many times. This chain joins TRBV2 and TRBJ2-3; 7 bases are shared with TRBD2. Germline CDR1 is SNHLY and CDR2 is FYNNEI. This CDR3 has 14 amino acids. Trimming removed 2 bases from V and 2 bases from J; junction bases left unmatched: 1. The CDR3 DNA reads TGTGCCAGCAGTGAACTAGCGGCCACAGATACGCAGTATTTT. Amino acid sequence: CASSELAATDTQYF.

This clonotype appeared many times. The V call is TRBV27, the J call TRBJ2-7, with D possibly TRBD1 on 5 matching bases. Per the germline V gene, CDR1 is MNHEY and CDR2 is SMNVEV (reference sequence). This CDR3 comprises 15 residues. Trimming took 2 bases from V and 0 from J, leaving 11 bases between them. The CDR3 coding sequence is TGTGCCAGCAGTTTAGATGGGGCGAGCTCCTACGAGCAGTACTTC. Translation gives CASSLDGASSYEQYF.

This clonotype was recorded many times. The chain links TRBV18 to TRBJ2-1; D might be TRBD1 or TRBD2, each matching 5 bases. This CDR3 region has 15 residues. V was cut by 3 bases and J by 6 bases, with 15 bases left in between. Germline V lookup: CDR1 KGHSH, CDR2 LQKENI. DNA for the CDR3: TGTGCCAGCTCACCGGGTCCGTTTGGGGGCAATGAGCAGTTCTTC. It is translated as CASSPGPFGGNEQFF.

This clonotype has at least ten counts. V usage is TRBV6-1 and J usage is TRBJ1-2; D is uncertain. The germline V gene has CDR1 MNHNS and CDR2 SASEGT. Trimming pared 0 bases from V and 2 bases from J, leaving 10 bases between. The CDR3 is 15 amino acids. In nucleotides, the CDR3 is TGTGCCAGCAGTGAAGCGGTGCATTTCAACTATGGCTACACCTTC. This gives the protein CASSEAVHFNYGYTF.

In this sample, this clonotype turned up many times. The chain combines TRBV7-8 with TRBJ2-5; D remains unclear. The CDR3 totals 16 residues. Germline loops: CDR1 SGHVS, CDR2 FQNEAQ. The V end was cut by 5 bases, the J end by 2 bases, with 18 bases between. CDR3 nucleotides: TGTGCCAGCAGCCCGCCCCCATGGACGCGGCAAGAGACCCAGTACTTC. The encoded protein is CASSPPPWTRQETQYF.

This clonotype was observed at least ten times. This chain links TRBV2 with TRBJ2-2, with 13 bases lining up with TRBD2. The CDR3 spans 15 residues. CDR1 and CDR2 from the germline V gene are SNHLY and FYNNEI. V lost 6 bases and J lost 6; bases outside the gene matches: 4. The CDR3, as DNA: TGTGCCAGCAGAGGACTAGCGGGAGTTTCCGGGGAGCTGTTTTTT. The encoded protein is CASRGLAGVSGELFF.

This clonotype has a handful of counts. This chain joins TRBV7-8 and TRBJ1-3, with 8 positions matching TRBD1. Per the germline V gene, CDR1 is SGHVS and CDR2 is FQNEAQ. The CDR3 covers 16 residues. Trimming at V came to 5 bases and at J to 4 bases, leaving 10 bases not matched to a gene. The CDR3 DNA is TGTGCCAGCAGCCGTCAGGGCAGGGGGCCAGGAAACACCATATATTTT. This gives the protein CASSRQGRGPGNTIYF.

The V gene is TRBV28, the J gene TRBJ2-2, with 10 bases matching TRBD1. After removal of 2 bases from V and 4 bases from J, the junction contained 13 bases not matched to a gene. The length of the CDR3 is 19 residues. Germline V gene lookup returns CDR1 MDHEN and CDR2 SYDVKM. CDR3 region: CASSLVRQGALFGTGELFF. The CDR3 DNA is TGTGCCAGCAGTTTAGTCCGACAGGGGGCTCTTTTCGGCACCGGGGAGCTGTTTTTT.

The rearrangement uses TRBV12-3 or TRBV12-4 and TRBJ2-7, with TRBD1 identical over 10 bases. The CDR3 has 15 amino acids. J gave up 2 bases and V 5 bases, and 6 bases lay outside the gene matches. The CDR3 here is CASSAGTGVPYEQYF. The CDR3 nucleotides are TGTGCCAGCAGTGCCGGGACAGGGGTACCCTACGAGCAGTACTTC.

A remark on this clonotype: This sequence may be a read error, since a much larger clone differs from it by one base. The V and J genes are TRBV28 and TRBJ2-7; D call uncertain. Germline V gene lookup returns CDR1 MDHEN and CDR2 SYDVKM. The CDR3 runs to 14 residues. V gave up 8 bases and J gave up 2 bases, with 16 bases separating them. The CDR3 loop reads CASYPTPPTYEQYF. The CDR3, as DNA: TGTGCCAGCTACCCTACCCCCCCCACCTACGAGCAGTACTTC.

V and J are TRBV20-1 and TRBJ2-7, with D possibly matching TRBD2 (6 bases). Deletions cut 6 bases from V and 6 bases from J, with 12 bases between. Germline CDR1 and CDR2: DFQATT and SNEGSKA (reference sequence). The CDR3 length is 11 residues. The CDR3 nucleotides are TGCAGTGCCCAGGAGGGCCGCGAGCAGTACTTC. Encoded protein: CSAQEGREQYF.

The V gene is TRBV10-3, the J gene TRBJ1-2; D not certain. CDR1 and CDR2 from the germline V gene are ENHRY and SYGVKD. There are 15 residues in the CDR3. V was clipped by 0 bases and J by 8 bases, with 16 bases between them. The CDR3 region is CAISESVTQALGYTF. CDR3 bases: TGTGCCATCAGTGAGTCGGTGACACAAGCTCTCGGCTACACCTTC.

The table lists this clonotype with many counts. This rearrangement joins TRBV20-1 to TRBJ2-1; D not resolved. Germline V gene sequence: CDR1 DFQATT, CDR2 SNEGSKA (reference sequence). The CDR3 covers 16 residues. V lost 0 bases, J lost 1 base, and 13 bases lay in between. Written as DNA, the CDR3 is TGCAGTGCTAGAGAGCTGAGGCAAAAATCCTACAATGAGCAGTTCTTC. Translation gives CSARELRQKSYNEQFF.

This clonotype has at least ten counts. The chain has TRBV28 and TRBJ1-4; a weak D match, TRBD1 (5 bases). The CDR3 runs to 15 residues. V lost 7 bases and J lost 0, with 12 bases in between. The germline gives CDR1 MDHEN, CDR2 SYDVKM. The CDR3 is CASTFRTSTNEKLFF. CDR3 DNA sequence: TGTGCCAGCACCTTCCGGACATCAACTAATGAAAAACTGTTTTTT.

J is TRBJ2-7 and V is TRBV27; TRBD1 matches 9 bases. The length of the CDR3 is 16 residues. Losses at the gene ends were 4 bases for V and 7 bases for J; bases not matched to a gene: 14. Germline V CDR1 and CDR2: MNHEY, SMNVEV (reference sequence). CDR3 amino acids: CASSSRETGGEEEQYF. The CDR3 DNA is TGTGCCAGCAGTTCCCGGGAGACAGGGGGGGAAGAAGAGCAGTACTTC.

This clonotype has at least ten counts. This rearrangement joins TRBV27 to TRBJ2-2; TRBD2 is a possible D gene (6 bases). V was clipped by 6 bases and J by 5 bases, with 13 bases between them. The CDR3 sequence is 14 residues long. Per germline, CDR1 MNHEY and CDR2 SMNVEV (reference sequence). The CDR3 DNA follows: TGTGCCAGCAGCCAACAAGGGAGGACCGGGGAGCTGTTTTTT. This translates into CASSQQGRTGELFF.

The V call is TRBV28, the J call TRBJ2-3; 7 bases align to TRBD2. V shed 9 bases, J shed 1 base, and the junction held 10 bases outside the gene matches. Germline V CDR1 and CDR2: MDHEN, SYDVKM. The CDR3 is 15 amino acids. In nucleotides, the CDR3 is TGTGCCAGTCGCCCGGCGGGGGAGGGCACAGATACGCAGTATTTT. Its protein is CASRPAGEGTDTQYF.

A word on this clonotype: It may be a read error: a sequence one base away is much more abundant. CDR3 amino acids: CSARQGDNQLQHF. The CDR3 coding sequence is TGCAGCGCGAGACAGGGGGACAATCAGCTCCAGCATTTT. This chain links TRBV29-1 with TRBJ1-5, with 9 bases lining up with TRBD1. This CDR3 has 13 amino acids. CDR1 and CDR2 (germline): SQVTM, ANQGSEA.

This chain links TRBV6-1 with TRBJ1-3; D is unclear. The ends were cut back, 6 bases at V and 4 bases at J, with 25 bases in the middle. The CDR3 length is 18 residues. Per germline, CDR1 MNHNS and CDR2 SASEGT. The CDR3 loop reads CASSRTKGSGRTGNTIYF. CDR3 DNA sequence: TGTGCCAGCAGCCGCACAAAAGGAAGTGGACGGACCGGAAACACCATATATTTT.

About this clonotype itself: Given a much more abundant clone one base away, this may be a read error. The J gene is TRBJ1-2, the V gene TRBV7-2, with TRBD1 identical over 7 bases. The length of the CDR3 is 15 residues. Germline V gives CDR1 SGHTA, CDR2 FQGNSA. DNA for the CDR3: TGTGCCAGCAGCATATACAGGGGAGCTAACTATGGCTGCACCTTC. Encoded protein: CASSIYRGANYGCTF.

The sample holds many counts of this clonotype. The chain uses TRBV27 and TRBJ2-7; 12 nucleotides align to TRBD2. Trimming cost V 3 bases and J 3 bases; bases outside gene matches: 3. The CDR3 consists of 15 residues. Per the germline V gene, CDR1 is MNHEY and CDR2 is SMNVEV (reference sequence). This chain's CDR3 is CASSFVTSGSYEQYF. The CDR3 DNA is TGTGCCAGCAGTTTTGTGACTAGCGGGAGCTACGAGCAGTACTTC.

Regarding this clonotype: A much larger clone differs by one base, so this may be a read error. The rearrangement links TRBV12-3 or TRBV12-4 to TRBJ2-2, with a tentative D call TRBD2 (5 bases). The CDR3 totals 13 residues. The DNA of the CDR3 is TGTGCCAGCAGTTTTGTAGAGTCCGGGGAGCTGTCTTTT. Translating gives CASSFVESGELSF.